This T cell receptor (beta chain) was recorded in a study of T cell responses to AZD1222 COVID-19 vaccine. Study outcomes and limitations: Compared with day 0, the breadth and depth of the Spike-specific TCR repertoire rose significantly after two doses of AZD1222.

About this clone: Its specificity is unknown.

TCRdb's table, derived via immunoSEQ multiplex PCR, lists solely in-frame clones and lacks some. This table has 100,000 to 150,000 clones, around 94% appearing once. This CDR3 is 15 amino acids long. The ends lost 4 bases at V and 5 bases at J; junction bases unmatched: 8. CDR1 is MGHRA, CDR2 YSYEKL, per germline. Specimen: peripheral blood, collected on day 0 of AZD1222 vaccination. The clonotype comes from an adult in good health. The J gene is TRBJ1-5, the V gene TRBV4-1, with 7 bases matching TRBD1. Written as DNA, the CDR3 is TGCGCCAGCAGCCTCACAGGGGTATTCGATCAGCCCCAGCATTTT. Translated: CASSLTGVFDQPQHF.